The sequence of this T cell receptor (beta chain) was determined in a study of spatial heterogeneity in lung cancer. About the study: In tumor regions TCR transcript counts correlated strongly with a matched bulk RNA-seq T cell module score. Overall study results and limits: Mutation counts in tumors were tracked by counts of expanded intratumoral alpha and beta TCRs. Tumor T-cell coverage was an estimated 7% or so for alpha and approximately 13% for beta chains.

This clonotype appeared many times. The target antigen is unknown. Germline V gene sequence: CDR1 KGHSH, CDR2 LQKENI. Deletions cut 5 bases from V and 3 bases from J, with 11 bases between. This CDR3 is built from 14 residues. As to time point: sample taken at primary tumor resection. On each TCR cDNA molecule, a unique molecular identifier was present. In TCRdb, the 5' RACE reads were re-called with MiXCR into one record per CDR3 protein. The sample has around 12,000 distinct CDR3 sequences, over 3% seen once. Sequencing used lung tumor tissue, obtained at surgery. This rearrangement joins TRBV18 to TRBJ1-5, with a possible D match to TRBD1 (6 bases). The receptor's source is a male donor with early-stage non-small cell lung cancer. The CDR3 region is CASSSQGTNQPQHF. The CDR3 nucleotides are TGTGCCAGCTCATCCCAGGGGACCAATCAGCCCCAGCATTTT.